These 7 T cell receptor beta chains were all obtained from the same sample, sequenced in a study of OX40 agonist ivuxolimab in advanced cancers. The protocol was immunoSEQ multiplex PCR, while the TCRdb copy is restricted to in-frame clones and leaves out a portion. The table records 15,000 or so clones, 80% to 90% of them present only once. The sequences come from CD4+ or CD8+ T cells sorted from blood, collected in a trial of the OX40 agonist ivuxolimab. The source is an adult with an advanced solid tumor such as melanoma, head and neck, liver or kidney cancer.

The chain uses TRBV7-9 and TRBJ2-1; D gene uncertain. The CDR3 has 13 residues. Trimming took 2 bases from V and 4 from J, leaving 6 bases between them. CDR1 SEHNR and CDR2 FQNEAQ come from the germline V gene (reference sequence). The chain's CDR3 is CASSLPSYNEQFF. The CDR3 coding sequence is TGTGCCAGCAGCTTACCTTCGTACAATGAGCAGTTCTTC.

The chain carries TRBV5-5 and TRBJ2-7; possibly TRBD1 for D (6 bases). CDR1 is SGHKS and CDR2 is YYEKEE in the germline V gene (reference sequence). Trimming removed 2 bases at V and 1 base at J, with 10 bases between. CDR3 length equals 14 residues. The CDR3 region has the DNA TGTGCCAGCAGCTTCCGGGACACTTCCTACGAGCAGTACTTC. This encodes CASSFRDTSYEQYF. The full variable domain, in which reference TRBV5-5 and TRBJ2-7 provide the parts outside the CDR3, is DAGVTQSPTHLIKTRGQQVTLRCSPISGHKSVSWYQQVLGQGPQFIFQYYEKEERGRGNFPDRFSARQFPNYSSELNVNALLLGDSALYLCASSFRDTSYEQYFGPGTRLTVT.

This chain connects TRBV28 to TRBJ2-7; a possible D gene is TRBD1 (5 bases). The length of the CDR3 is 14 residues. The germline V and J ends were trimmed by 7 bases and 2 bases, with 15 bases remaining between them. Germline CDR1 reads MDHEN; CDR2 reads SYDVKM. The CDR3 sequence: CASTPTDNPYEQYF. DNA for the CDR3: TGTGCCAGCACCCCCACGGACAACCCCTACGAGCAGTACTTC.

The rearrangement uses TRBV7-9 and TRBJ1-2; 7 bases agree with TRBD1. The V segment lost 4 bases and the J segment 8 bases; nucleotides outside the gene matches: 4. The germline V gene encodes CDR1 SEHNR and CDR2 FQNEAQ (reference sequence). The CDR3 loop spans 12 amino acids. The CDR3 region has the DNA TGTGCCAGCAGCTCTACAGGGGAGGGCTACACCTTC. Residues: CASSSTGEGYTF.

The chain joins TRBV19 to TRBJ2-7; possible D gene TRBD1, 6 bases. Germline V lookup: CDR1 LNHDA, CDR2 SQIVND (reference sequence). V was cut by 5 bases and J by 3 bases, with 14 bases left in between. CDR3 size: 14 residues. DNA of the CDR3: TGTGCCAGTAGTCTTGAGGGGGAAGGCTACGAGCAGTACTTC. The encoded protein is CASSLEGEGYEQYF.

This clone was counted between two and nine times. V is TRBV4-1 and J is TRBJ2-7; D gene uncertain. Trimming removed 8 bases from V and 6 bases from J, with 11 bases in between. The CDR3 runs to 11 residues. The germline gives CDR1 MGHRA, CDR2 YSYEKL. Here the CDR3 reads CASGEMAEQYF. DNA of the CDR3: TGCGCCAGCGGGGAAATGGCCGAGCAGTACTTC.

DNA for the CDR3: TGTGCCAGCAGAAGCGGGGACTACGAGCAGTACTTC. Protein product: CASRSGDYEQYF. The chain combines TRBV28 with TRBJ2-7; 7 nucleotides agree with TRBD2. The germline CDR1 and CDR2 sequences are MDHEN and SYDVKM. The V gene end was trimmed by 6 bases and the J gene end by 3 bases; junction bases not matched to a gene: 2. The CDR3 runs to 12 residues. Based on the CDR3 plus reference TRBV28 and TRBJ2-7, the full variable domain is DVKVTQSSRYLVKRTGEKVFLECVQDMDHENMFWYRQDPGLGLRLIYFSYDVKMKEKGDIPEGYSVSREKKERFSLILESASTNQTSMYLCASRSGDYEQYFGPGTRLTVT.